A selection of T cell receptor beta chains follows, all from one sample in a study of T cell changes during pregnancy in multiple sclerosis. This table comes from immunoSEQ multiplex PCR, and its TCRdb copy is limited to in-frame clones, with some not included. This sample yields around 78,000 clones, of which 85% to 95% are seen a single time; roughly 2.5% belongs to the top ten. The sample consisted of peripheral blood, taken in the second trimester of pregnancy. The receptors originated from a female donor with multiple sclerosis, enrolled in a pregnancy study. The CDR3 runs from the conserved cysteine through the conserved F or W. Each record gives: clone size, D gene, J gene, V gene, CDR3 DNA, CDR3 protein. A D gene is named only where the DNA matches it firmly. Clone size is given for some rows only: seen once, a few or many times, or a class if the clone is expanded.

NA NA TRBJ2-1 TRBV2 TGTGCCAGCAAGAGGACTACGCTATTGGATGAGCAGTTCTTC CASKRTTLLDEQFF
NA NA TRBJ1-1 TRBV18 TGTGCCAGCTCAGCAGGTCGGAACACTGAAGCTTTCTTT CASSAGRNTEAFF
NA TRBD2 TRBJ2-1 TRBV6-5 TGTGCCAGCAGTGTAGCGGGAGATTACAATGAGCAGTTCTTC CASSVAGDYNEQFF
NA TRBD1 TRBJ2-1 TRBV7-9 TGTGCCAGCAGCTTTTCTCCCCGGACAGGGGCAAGATCTTACAATGAGCAGTTCTTC CASSFSPRTGARSYNEQFF
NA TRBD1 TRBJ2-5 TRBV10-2 TGCGCCAGCAGTGGTACAGGGGGCGGAGAGACCCAGTACTTC CASSGTGGGETQYF
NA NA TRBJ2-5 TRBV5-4 TGTGCCAGCAGCCCGCGGGGAGAGACCCAGTACTTC CASSPRGETQYF
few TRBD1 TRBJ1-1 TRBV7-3 TGTGCCAGCAGCTCCCGGACAGGAGAAGCTTTCTTT CASSSRTGEAFF
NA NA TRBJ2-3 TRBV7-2 TGTGCCAGCAGCTTAGGGGAGTATCTAGATACGCAGTATTTT CASSLGEYLDTQYF
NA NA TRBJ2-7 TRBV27 TGTGCCAGCAAAGGACTCCCTTACGAGCAGTACTTC CASKGLPYEQYF
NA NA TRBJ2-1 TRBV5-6 TGTGCCAGCAGCTTGCTCCAGCGAGAGTACAATGAGCAGTTCTTC CASSLLQREYNEQFF
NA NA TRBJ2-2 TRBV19 TGTGCCAGTAATCCCAGGGGCACCGCGAACACCGGGGAGCTGTTTTTT CASNPRGTANTGELFF
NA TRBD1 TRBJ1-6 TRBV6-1 TGTGCCAGCAGTGAAAACAGGGGAAGATTAGATTCACCCCTCCACTTT CASSENRGRLDSPLHF
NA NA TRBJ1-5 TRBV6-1 TGTGCCAGCAGTGAATTGGGGGAGGGGTATAGCAATCAGCCCCAGCATTTT CASSELGEGYSNQPQHF
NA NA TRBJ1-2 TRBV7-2 TGTGCCAGCAGCCGCAACGGGAGGGGAGTCGATGGCTACACCTTC CASSRNGRGVDGYTF
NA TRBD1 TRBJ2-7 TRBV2 TGTGCCAGAGGGACAGGGAAGGACGAGCAGTACTTC CARGTGKDEQYF
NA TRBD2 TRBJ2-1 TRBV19 TGTGCCAGTAGCGGGGGGGATTACAATGAGCAGTTCTTC CASSGGDYNEQFF
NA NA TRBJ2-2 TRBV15 TGTGCCACCAGCCCTGGCGGGGCAGGGACCGGGGAGCTGTTTTTT CATSPGGAGTGELFF
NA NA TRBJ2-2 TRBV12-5 TGTGCTAGTGGTTTGGGACAGGCCGCCGGGGAGCTGTTTTTT CASGLGQAAGELFF
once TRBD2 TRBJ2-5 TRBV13 TGTGCCAGCAGCTTGAGGAGCGGGGGACGTCAAGAGACCCAGTACTTC CASSLRSGGRQETQYF
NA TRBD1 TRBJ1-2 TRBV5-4 TGTGCCAGCAGCTTTAAGACAGGGGGCGTCTATGGCTACACCTTC CASSFKTGGVYGYTF
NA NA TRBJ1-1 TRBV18 TGTGCCAGCTCACCACCCAGTTGGAACACTGAAGCTTTCTTT CASSPPSWNTEAFF
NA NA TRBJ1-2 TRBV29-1 TGCAGCGTTGAGAAGGACAGCTCTAACTATGGCTACACCTTC CSVEKDSSNYGYTF
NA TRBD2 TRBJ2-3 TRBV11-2 TGTGCCAGCAGCTTAGGGCCGGGACTAGCGGGGGCGTACACAGATACGCAGTATTTT CASSLGPGLAGAYTDTQYF
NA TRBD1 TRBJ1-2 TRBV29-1 TGCAGCGGAACGGACAGGGGAACCTATGGCTACACCTTC CSGTDRGTYGYTF
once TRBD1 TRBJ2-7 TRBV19 TGTGCCAGTAGTATGGGGGACAGTATCTACGAGCAGTACTTC CASSMGDSIYEQYF
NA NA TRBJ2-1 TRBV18 TGTGCCAGCTTGCCTGGTCGGAGCTACAATGAGCAGTTCTTC CASLPGRSYNEQFF
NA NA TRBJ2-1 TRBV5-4 TGTGCCAGCAGCTTGGCTGTAGGGGCCCCCAATGAGCAGTTCTTC CASSLAVGAPNEQFF
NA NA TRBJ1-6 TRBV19 TGTGCCAGTAGTATCGACAGGAGCTCCTATAATTCACCCCTCCACTTT CASSIDRSSYNSPLHF
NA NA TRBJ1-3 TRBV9 TGTGCCAGCAGCGTCGGTGTCGTTCGGGGTTCAGGATCTGGAAACACCATATATTTT CASSVGVVRGSGSGNTIYF